These 27 T cell receptor beta chains originate from one sample sequenced in a study of blood T cell repertoires in COVID-19. The repertoire was sequenced with immunoSEQ multiplex PCR; TCRdb's copy has only in-frame clones and lacks some. The top ten clones hold 3.6% of a sample with about 220,000 clones, roughly 84% of them seen once. The specimen sequenced was peripheral blood. These receptors came from a woman aged 80 or over with acute or convalescent COVID-19.

In its sample, this clone was seen a few times. J is TRBJ2-2 and V is TRBV18; TRBD1 aligns across 8 bases. V shed 2 bases, J shed 14 bases, and the junction held 7 bases outside the gene matches. Germline V gives CDR1 KGHSH, CDR2 LQKENI. The CDR3 contains 13 residues. The CDR3 here is CASSPEGQAFLFF. CDR3 sequence (DNA): TGTGCCAGCTCACCAGAGGGACAGGCGTTTCTGTTTTTT.

The chain couples TRBV7-9 to TRBJ2-5; weak D call: TRBD1 (5 bases). This CDR3 has 13 amino acids. From germline, CDR1 is SEHNR and CDR2 FQNEAQ (reference sequence). V lost 3 bases, J lost 5 bases, and 10 bases lay in between. The CDR3 DNA follows: TGTGCCAGCAGCTTCTGGGGCGAGGAGACCCAGTACTTC. Translated, it gives CASSFWGEETQYF. Using reference TRBV7-9 and TRBJ2-5 for the parts outside the CDR3, the full variable domain is DTGVSQNPRHKITKRGQNVTFRCDPISEHNRLYWYRQTLGQGPEFLTYFQNEAQLEKSRLLSDRFSAERPKGSFSTLEIQRTEQGDSAMYLCASSFWGEETQYFGPGTRLLVL.

V and J are TRBV2 and TRBJ2-1, with 9 positions matching TRBD1. Germline V gives CDR1 SNHLY, CDR2 FYNNEI. The CDR3 extends over 14 amino acids. V shed 8 bases and J 4 bases; nucleotides not matched to a gene: 6. Here the CDR3 reads CASGGDRVYNEQFF. The CDR3, as DNA: TGTGCCAGCGGTGGGGACAGGGTATACAATGAGCAGTTCTTC. Drawing the rest from reference TRBV2 and TRBJ2-1, the complete variable domain is EPEVTQTPSHQVTQMGQEVILRCVPISNHLYFYWYRQILGQKVEFLVSFYNNEISEKSEIFDDQFSVERPDGSNFTLKIRSTKLEDSAMYFCASGGDRVYNEQFFGPGTRLTVL.

This clone was seen a few times. This chain uses TRBV5-4 with TRBJ2-1; TRBD1 aligns across 10 bases. The CDR3 has 16 amino acids. CDR1 is SGHNT, CDR2 YYREEE, per germline (reference sequence). Germline trimming cut 4 bases from V and 2 bases from J; bases unmatched to any gene: 6. The CDR3, as DNA: TGTGCCAGCAGCCCACAGACAGGGGGCACCTACAATGAGCAGTTCTTC. It codes for CASSPQTGGTYNEQFF.

This chain joins TRBV11-3 and TRBJ2-1, with D possibly matching TRBD2 (6 bases). V lost 1 base to trimming and J lost 11 bases, with 15 bases between them. CDR1 is SGHNT and CDR2 is YENEEA in the germline V gene. This CDR3 spans 14 amino acids. The CDR3 protein is CASSLGGVEDQQFF. DNA of the CDR3: TGTGCCAGCAGCTTAGGGGGGGTAGAAGACCAGCAGTTCTTC.

This clone was observed once. The V and J genes are TRBV5-4 and TRBJ1-6; D remains ambiguous. The CDR3 has 15 residues. V lost 0 bases, J lost 7 bases, and 11 bases lay in between. Germline CDR1 is SGHNT and CDR2 is YYREEE (reference sequence). The CDR3 DNA follows: TGTGCCAGCAGCTTGGGATTGGCGGAGAATTCACCCCTCCACTTT. It is translated as CASSLGLAENSPLHF. The full variable domain, its missing parts supplied by reference TRBV5-4 and TRBJ1-6, is ETGVTQSPTHLIKTRGQQVTLRCSSQSGHNTVSWYQQALGQGPQFIFQYYREEENGRGNFPPRFSGLQFPNYSSELNVNALELDDSALYLCASSLGLAENSPLHFGNGTRLTVT.

V is TRBV6-6 and J is TRBJ1-2, with D maybe TRBD1 (5 bases). Trimming removed 2 bases at V and 8 bases at J, with 15 bases between. Germline CDR1 and CDR2: MNHNY and SVGAGI (reference sequence). The length of the CDR3 is 14 residues. As DNA, the CDR3 is TGTGCCAGCAGTTACCTTGGGGGGAGAGAAGGCTACACCTTC. This codes for CASSYLGGREGYTF.

In its sample, this clone was seen once. The rearrangement uses TRBV3-1 (or the pseudogene TRBV3-2) and TRBJ2-5, with a tentative D call TRBD1 (8 bases). From germline, CDR1 is LGHDT and CDR2 YNNKEL (reference sequence). The V and J ends lost 6 bases and 2 bases respectively, with 25 bases between them. The CDR3 is made up of 18 amino acids. The CDR3 nucleotides read TGTGCCAGCAGTCCCGCACAGGGGGGGGGAGGTGGACAAGAGACCCAGTACTTC. Protein sequence: CASSPAQGGGGGQETQYF.

This clone was found once. The rearrangement uses TRBV28 and TRBJ2-7; D might be TRBD2 (5 bases). This CDR3 has 13 residues. The germline V gene encodes CDR1 MDHEN and CDR2 SYDVKM. V was cut by 6 bases and J by 5 bases, with 14 bases left in between. The CDR3, as DNA: TGTGCCAGCAGGGTGCCGGGGAAGAACGAGCAGTACTTC. Its protein is CASRVPGKNEQYF.

The V call is TRBV7-8, the J call TRBJ2-3; tentative D call: TRBD2 (5 bases). Germline V CDR1 and CDR2: SGHVS, FQNEAQ. The CDR3 loop spans 18 amino acids. V lost 5 bases to trimming and J lost 2 bases, with 23 bases between them. The CDR3 sequence: CASSTGLAFYQPTDTQYF. For the CDR3, the DNA is TGTGCCAGCAGCACTGGGCTAGCCTTCTACCAGCCCACAGATACGCAGTATTTT.

The chain employs TRBV4-1 and TRBJ2-1; D not resolved. The ends were cut back, 0 bases at V and 1 base at J, with 10 bases in the middle. This CDR3 is built from 16 residues. Looked up from germline, CDR1 is MGHRA and CDR2 is YSYEKL. This CDR3 reads CASSQEGRPSYNEQFF. The CDR3, as DNA: TGCGCCAGCAGCCAAGAGGGCAGGCCTTCCTACAATGAGCAGTTCTTC.

The genes are TRBV7-3 and TRBJ2-1; TRBD2 agrees at 14 bases. Unmatched junction bases numbered 4, after V lost 3 bases and J lost 6 bases. The CDR3 contains 16 residues. Germline V gene lookup returns CDR1 SGHTA and CDR2 FQGTGA. The CDR3: CASSFGGTSGSNEQFF. The CDR3 coding sequence is TGTGCCAGCAGCTTCGGTGGGACTAGCGGGAGCAATGAGCAGTTCTTC.

CDR3 amino acids: CASSFRPSAGWDTQYF. CDR3 in DNA: TGTGCCAGCAGCTTCCGCCCCTCCGCAGGTTGGGATACGCAGTATTTT. This chain links TRBV5-8 with TRBJ2-3; no reliable D call. The ends were cut back, 2 bases at V and 6 bases at J, with 19 bases in the middle. The CDR3 is made up of 16 amino acids. Germline V lookup: CDR1 SGHTS, CDR2 YDEGEE.

This chain links TRBV9 with TRBJ1-1, with D perhaps matching TRBD1 (5 bases). In germline, CDR1 is SGDLS, CDR2 YYNGEE. V lost 0 bases, J lost 8 bases, and 11 bases lay in between. The CDR3 covers 13 residues. The CDR3 nucleotides read TGTGCCAGCAGCGTAGGGGTAGGGGAAGAAGCTTTCTTT. It is translated as CASSVGVGEEAFF.

The rearrangement uses TRBV27 and TRBJ2-6; 8 nucleotides line up with TRBD1. The trim removed 6 bases at V and 0 bases at J, leaving 10 bases unmatched. Germline V gene sequence: CDR1 MNHEY, CDR2 SMNVEV (reference sequence). The CDR3 has 18 amino acids. The CDR3 loop is CASSLRGRFNSGANVLTF. CDR3 nucleotides: TGTGCCAGCAGCCTCAGGGGGCGTTTTAACTCTGGGGCCAACGTCCTGACTTTC.

The chain joins TRBV7-8 to TRBJ1-1; D unresolved. The CDR3 is 13 residues long. V shed 4 bases and J shed 0 bases, with 6 bases lying between them. In germline, CDR1 is SGHVS, CDR2 FQNEAQ. CDR3 loop: CASSSQMNTEAFF. The DNA of the CDR3 is TGTGCCAGCAGCTCCCAAATGAACACTGAAGCTTTCTTT.

A remark on this clone: This clone may be a read error of a much larger clone one base away. The chain combines TRBV6-1 with TRBJ1-4; D not resolved. This CDR3 spans 13 amino acids. Looked up from germline, CDR1 is MNHNS and CDR2 is SASEGT. Trimming removed 3 bases at V and 3 bases at J, with 5 bases between. The CDR3 DNA follows: TGTGCCAGCAGTGACAGGCCTAATGAAAAACTGTTTTTT. The encoded protein is CASSDRPNEKLFF.

Comments on this clone: This CDR3 is also generated by other DNA sequences in the sample. This chain connects TRBV28 to TRBJ1-2; possible D gene TRBD1, 5 bases. Germline-derived CDR1 and CDR2 are MDHEN and SYDVKM. Trimming removed 3 bases at V and 3 bases at J, with 5 bases between. CDR3 length equals 12 residues. CDR3 sequence: CASSLTDYGYTF. The CDR3 region has the DNA TGTGCCAGCAGTTTGACAGACTATGGCTACACCTTC.

J is TRBJ2-1 and V is TRBV27, with TRBD2 matching over 11 bases. V gave up 6 bases and J gave up 5 bases; unmatched junction bases: 12. The CDR3 spans 17 residues. Looked up from germline, CDR1 is MNHEY and CDR2 is SMNVEV (reference sequence). The CDR3 bases are TGTGCCAGCAGCCGACAGTCTAGCGGGGGGTCTCACAATGAGCAGTTCTTC. This codes for CASSRQSSGGSHNEQFF.

This clone appeared a few times. This rearrangement joins TRBV18 to TRBJ2-7; TRBD1 agrees at 8 bases. CDR1 is KGHSH and CDR2 is LQKENI in the germline V gene. V lost 2 bases to trimming and J lost 0 bases; unmatched junction nucleotides: 6. This CDR3 comprises 16 residues. The CDR3 DNA reads as TGTGCCAGCTCACCAAGAGGACAGGGAAGCTCCTACGAGCAGTACTTC. It is translated as CASSPRGQGSSYEQYF.

The J gene is TRBJ1-4, the V gene TRBV18, with D uncertain. Trimming took 4 bases from V and 0 from J, leaving 6 bases between them. CDR1 is KGHSH and CDR2 is LQKENI in the germline V gene. The CDR3 consists of 14 residues. This chain's CDR3 is CASSQSATNEKLFF. The CDR3 DNA reads as TGTGCCAGCTCACAGTCGGCAACTAATGAAAAACTGTTTTTT.

The gene calls are TRBV3-1 (or the pseudogene TRBV3-2) and TRBJ2-2; D call uncertain. This CDR3 has 14 residues. V lost 3 bases and J lost 6, with 11 bases in between. Looked up from germline, CDR1 is LGHDT and CDR2 is YNNKEL (reference sequence). CDR3 nucleotides: TGTGCCAGCAGCCAGAGCTATGCCGCCGGGGAGCTGTTTTTT. It specifies CASSQSYAAGELFF.

In this sample, this clone turned up a few times. J is TRBJ2-5 and V is TRBV7-8; D is ambiguous. The CDR3 consists of 13 residues. Germline V gene data show CDR1 as SGHVS and CDR2 as FQNEAQ. V lost 6 bases and J lost 5, with 13 bases in between. CDR3 protein: CASSYIPAETQYF. The DNA for the CDR3 is TGTGCCAGCAGTTATATACCAGCGGAGACCCAGTACTTC.

V usage is TRBV28 and J usage is TRBJ2-7, with 8 bases that match TRBD1. This CDR3 contains 15 residues. Germline values: CDR1 MDHEN, CDR2 SYDVKM. The ends lost 7 bases at V and 0 bases at J; junction bases unmatched: 8. CDR3 protein: CASTSGDRSSYEQYF. The DNA for the CDR3 is TGTGCCAGCACCTCAGGGGACAGGAGCTCCTACGAGCAGTACTTC.

This chain uses TRBV19 with TRBJ1-5, with 10 bases that match TRBD1. The CDR3 loop spans 15 amino acids. Germline V lookup: CDR1 LNHDA, CDR2 SQIVND (reference sequence). V dropped 7 bases and J dropped 4; count of bases not matched to a gene: 7. CDR3 sequence: CASKLGQGENQPQHF. CDR3 sequence (DNA): TGTGCCAGTAAACTTGGACAGGGGGAAAATCAGCCCCAGCATTTT.

The J gene is TRBJ1-3, the V gene TRBV7-3; no firm D call. The CDR3 is made up of 15 amino acids. Germline values: CDR1 SGHTA, CDR2 FQGTGA. Trimming pared 2 bases from V and 2 bases from J, leaving 10 bases between. CDR3 sequence (DNA): TGTGCCAGCAGCTTACGCTCGGGAACTGGAAACACCATATATTTT. This translates into CASSLRSGTGNTIYF.

The chain employs TRBV4-1 and TRBJ1-2; 8 nucleotides line up with TRBD1. J lost 1 base, V lost 6 bases, and 4 bases had no gene match. The CDR3 extends over 14 amino acids. Per germline, CDR1 MGHRA and CDR2 YSYEKL. CDR3 residues: CASRPGTGNYGYTF. The CDR3 DNA reads TGCGCCAGCAGACCGGGGACAGGTAACTATGGCTACACCTTC.